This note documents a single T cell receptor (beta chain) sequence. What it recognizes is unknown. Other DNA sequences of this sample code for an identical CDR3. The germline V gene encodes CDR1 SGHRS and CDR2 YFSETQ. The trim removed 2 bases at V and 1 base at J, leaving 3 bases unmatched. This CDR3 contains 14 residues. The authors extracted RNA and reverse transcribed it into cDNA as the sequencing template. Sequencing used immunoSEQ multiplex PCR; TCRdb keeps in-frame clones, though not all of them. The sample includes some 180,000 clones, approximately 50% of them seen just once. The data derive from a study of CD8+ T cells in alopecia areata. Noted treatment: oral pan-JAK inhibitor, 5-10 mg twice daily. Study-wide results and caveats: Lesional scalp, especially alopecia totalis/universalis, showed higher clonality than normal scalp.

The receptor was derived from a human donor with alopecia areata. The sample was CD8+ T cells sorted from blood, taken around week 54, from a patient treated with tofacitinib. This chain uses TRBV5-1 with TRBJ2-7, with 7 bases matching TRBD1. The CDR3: CASSFRDRSYEQYF. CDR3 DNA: TGCGCCAGCAGCTTCCGGGACAGATCCTACGAGCAGTACTTC. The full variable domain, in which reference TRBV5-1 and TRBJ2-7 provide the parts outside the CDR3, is KAGVTQTPRYLIKTRGQQVTLSCSPISGHRSVSWYQQTPGQGLQFLFEYFSETQRNKGNFPGRFSGRQFSNSRSEMNVSTLELGDSALYLCASSFRDRSYEQYFGPGTRLTVT.